The 2 T cell receptor beta chains below all came from one sample that was sequenced in a study of graft-versus-host responses after intestinal transplantation (dated by TCRdb to the early 2020s). The library was produced with the immunoSEQ multiplex PCR assay. The immuneACCESS repertoire file appears here via TCRdb, limited to in-frame rearrangements. These files lack a portion of the clones; in checked studies, under half of the deficit traces to unresolved V genes, and the cause of the others is not known. Recorded for this sample are 90,000 to 120,000 clones; 80% to 90% of them occurred a single time. Of the sample, around 0.7% falls within the top ten clones. These receptors have no known antigen. This specimen's time point label, interpreted: cells obtained before transplantation from donor or recipient. The sequencing here drew on unstimulated CD4+ T cells sorted from spleen or lymph node cells, taken before transplant. These TCRs come from a human donor who was the organ donor for an intestinal transplant.

This chain joins TRBV10-2 and TRBJ1-1; D is uncertain. The CDR3 totals 14 residues. V dropped 2 bases and J dropped 1 base, with 8 bases sitting between them. Looked up from germline, CDR1 is WSHSY and CDR2 is SAAADI. As DNA, the CDR3 is TGCGCCAGCAGTGAGAACAGACCGAACACTGAAGCTTTCTTT. The encoded protein is CASSENRPNTEAFF.

This sequence joins TRBV7-7 and TRBJ2-2; D uncertain. Germline-derived CDR1 and CDR2 are SSHAT and FNYEAQ (reference sequence). CDR3 length: 13 residues. V was trimmed by 3 bases and J by 6 bases, leaving 8 bases between them. CDR3 sequence reads: CASSLAESGELFF. CDR3 nucleotide sequence: TGTGCCAGCAGCTTGGCGGAATCCGGGGAGCTGTTTTTT.